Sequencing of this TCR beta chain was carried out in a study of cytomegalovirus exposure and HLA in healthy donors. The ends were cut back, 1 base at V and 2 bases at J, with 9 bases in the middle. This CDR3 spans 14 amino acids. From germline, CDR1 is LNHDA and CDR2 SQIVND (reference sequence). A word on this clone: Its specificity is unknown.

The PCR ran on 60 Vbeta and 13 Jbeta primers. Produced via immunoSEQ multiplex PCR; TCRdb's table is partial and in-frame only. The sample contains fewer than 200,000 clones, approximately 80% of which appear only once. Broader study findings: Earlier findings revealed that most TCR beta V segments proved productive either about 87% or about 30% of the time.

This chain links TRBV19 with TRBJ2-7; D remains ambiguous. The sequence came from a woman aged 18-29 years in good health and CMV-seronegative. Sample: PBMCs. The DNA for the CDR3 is TGTGCCAGTAGTATAGTTGGCGGCGCCTACGAGCAGTACTTC. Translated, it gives CASSIVGGAYEQYF.